The TCR beta chain under discussion was sequenced for a study of blood T cell repertoires in COVID-19. About the study: Samples of COVID-19 (acute and convalescent) were obtained from the United States, Italy and Spain. The analysed material was cDNA or gDNA that came from T cells, B-cell-depleted T cells, or PBMCs.

Repertoires were generated with immunoSEQ multiplex PCR, while TCRdb's copy carries only in-frame clones and drops some. This sample has 60,000 or so clones; 87% occur once, and the top ten carry around 10%. V lost 7 bases, J lost 2 bases, and 15 bases lay in between. There are 15 residues in the CDR3. Germline V gives CDR1 ENHRY, CDR2 SYGVKD. The source is a human donor with acute or convalescent COVID-19. The donor label of this sample is uncertain. Sample: peripheral blood. The chain carries TRBV10-3 and TRBJ2-1; D perhaps matches TRBD2 (6 bases). The CDR3 region has the DNA TGTGCCATCACTCCCGGCGGGGACCCCTACAATGAGCAGTTCTTC. It translates to CAITPGGDPYNEQFF.